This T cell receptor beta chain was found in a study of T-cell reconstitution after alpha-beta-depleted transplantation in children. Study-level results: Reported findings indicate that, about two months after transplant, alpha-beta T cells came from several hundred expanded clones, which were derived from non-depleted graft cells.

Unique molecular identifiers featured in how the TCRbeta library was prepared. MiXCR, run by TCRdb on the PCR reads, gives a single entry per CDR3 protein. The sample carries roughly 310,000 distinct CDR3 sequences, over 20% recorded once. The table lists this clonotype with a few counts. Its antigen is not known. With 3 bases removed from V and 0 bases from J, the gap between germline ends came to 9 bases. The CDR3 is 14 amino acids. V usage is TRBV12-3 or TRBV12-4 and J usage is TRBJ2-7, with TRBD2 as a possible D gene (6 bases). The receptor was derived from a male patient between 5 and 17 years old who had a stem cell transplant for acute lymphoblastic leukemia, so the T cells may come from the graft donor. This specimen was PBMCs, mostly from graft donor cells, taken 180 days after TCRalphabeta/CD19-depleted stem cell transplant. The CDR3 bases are TGTGCCAGCAGTTTTGGAGGGTTCTCCTACGAGCAGTACTTC. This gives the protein CASSFGGFSYEQYF.